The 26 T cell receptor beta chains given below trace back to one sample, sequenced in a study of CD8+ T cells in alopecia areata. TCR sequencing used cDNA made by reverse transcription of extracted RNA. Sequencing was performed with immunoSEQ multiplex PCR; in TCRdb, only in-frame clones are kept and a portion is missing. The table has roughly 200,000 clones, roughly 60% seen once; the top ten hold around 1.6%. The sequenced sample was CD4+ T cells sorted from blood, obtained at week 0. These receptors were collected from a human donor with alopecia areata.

CDR3 region: CASSSGLAGADTQYF. The CDR3 DNA is TGTGCCAGCAGCTCCGGACTAGCGGGGGCAGATACGCAGTATTTT. The rearrangement joins TRBV7-8 to TRBJ2-3; the match to TRBD2 covers 13 bases. Trimming cost V 4 bases and J 4 bases; bases outside gene matches: 2. The CDR3 extends over 15 amino acids. From germline, CDR1 is SGHVS and CDR2 FQNEAQ.

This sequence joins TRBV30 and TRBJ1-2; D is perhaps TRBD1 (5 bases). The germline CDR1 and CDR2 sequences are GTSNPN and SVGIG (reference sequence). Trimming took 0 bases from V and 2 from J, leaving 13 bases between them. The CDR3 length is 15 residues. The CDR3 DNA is TGTGCCTGGAGTGTTTCGCAGGGAGCAAACTATGGCTACACCTTC. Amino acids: CAWSVSQGANYGYTF.

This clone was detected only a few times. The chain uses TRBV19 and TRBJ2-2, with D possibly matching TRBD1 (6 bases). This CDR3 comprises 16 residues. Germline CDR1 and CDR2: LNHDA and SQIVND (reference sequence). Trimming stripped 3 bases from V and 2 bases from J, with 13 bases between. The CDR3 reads CASSMTGRGNTGELFF. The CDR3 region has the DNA TGTGCCAGTAGTATGACAGGACGAGGCAACACCGGGGAGCTGTTTTTT.

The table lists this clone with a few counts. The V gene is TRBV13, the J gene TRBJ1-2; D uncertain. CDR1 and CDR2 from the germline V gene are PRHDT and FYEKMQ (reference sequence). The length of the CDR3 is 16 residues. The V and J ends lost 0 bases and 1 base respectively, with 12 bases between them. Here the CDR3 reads CASSLGLGVHNYGYTF. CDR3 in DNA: TGTGCCAGCAGCTTAGGCCTCGGGGTACATAACTATGGCTACACCTTC.

CDR3 coding DNA: TGTGCCAGCAGCCGCCGGACAGGGCAAAATGAGCAGTTCTTC. Amino acids: CASSRRTGQNEQFF. The V and J genes are TRBV7-2 and TRBJ2-1; 8 bases are a match to TRBD1. Trimming removed 5 bases from V and 7 bases from J; junction bases left unmatched: 7. The CDR3 consists of 14 residues. Per germline, CDR1 SGHTA and CDR2 FQGNSA.

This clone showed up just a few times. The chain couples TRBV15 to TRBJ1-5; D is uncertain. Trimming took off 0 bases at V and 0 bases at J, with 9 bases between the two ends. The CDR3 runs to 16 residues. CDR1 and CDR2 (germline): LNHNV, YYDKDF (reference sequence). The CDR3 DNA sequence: TGTGCCACCAGCAGAGAGGGAGCTAATAGCAATCAGCCCCAGCATTTT. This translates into CATSREGANSNQPQHF.

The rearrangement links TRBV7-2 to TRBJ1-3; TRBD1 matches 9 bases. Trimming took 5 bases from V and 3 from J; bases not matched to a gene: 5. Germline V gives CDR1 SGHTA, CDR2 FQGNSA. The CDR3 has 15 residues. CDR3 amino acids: CASSPWTGDGNTIYF. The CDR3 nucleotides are TGTGCCAGCAGCCCCTGGACAGGGGATGGAAACACCATATATTTT.

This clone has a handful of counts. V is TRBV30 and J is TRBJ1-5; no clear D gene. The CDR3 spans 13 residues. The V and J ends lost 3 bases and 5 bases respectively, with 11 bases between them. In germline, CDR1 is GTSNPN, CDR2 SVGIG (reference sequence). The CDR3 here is CAWSRGLDQPQHF. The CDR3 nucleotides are TGTGCCTGGAGCAGAGGGCTGGATCAGCCCCAGCATTTT. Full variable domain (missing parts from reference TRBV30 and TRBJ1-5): SQTIHQWPATLVQPVGSPLSLECTVEGTSNPNLYWYRQAAGRGLQLLFYSVGIGQISSEVPQNLSASRPQDRQFILSSKKLLLSDSGFYLCAWSRGLDQPQHFGDGTRLSIL.

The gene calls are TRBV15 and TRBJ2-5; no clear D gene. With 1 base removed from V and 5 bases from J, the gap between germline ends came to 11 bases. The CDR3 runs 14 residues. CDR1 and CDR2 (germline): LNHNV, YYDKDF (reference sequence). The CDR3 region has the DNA TGTGCCACCAGCAGAGCTGACGATTCCGAGACCCAGTACTTC. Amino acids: CATSRADDSETQYF. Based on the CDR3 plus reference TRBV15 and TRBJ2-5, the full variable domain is DAMVIQNPRYQVTQFGKPVTLSCSQTLNHNVMYWYQQKSSQAPKLLFHYYDKDFNNEADTPDNFQSRRPNTSFCFLDIRSPGLGDTAMYLCATSRADDSETQYFGPGTRLLVL.

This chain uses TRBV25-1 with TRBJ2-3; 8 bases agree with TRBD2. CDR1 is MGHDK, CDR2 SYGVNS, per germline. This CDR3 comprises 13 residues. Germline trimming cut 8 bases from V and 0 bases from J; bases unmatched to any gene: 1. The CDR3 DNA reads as TGTGCCAGCCGACTAGCGAGCACAGATACGCAGTATTTT. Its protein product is CASRLASTDTQYF.

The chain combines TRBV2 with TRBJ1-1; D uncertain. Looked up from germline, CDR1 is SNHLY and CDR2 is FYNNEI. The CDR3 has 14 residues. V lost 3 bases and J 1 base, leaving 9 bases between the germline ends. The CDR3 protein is CASSDPGGNTEAFF. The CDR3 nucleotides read TGTGCCAGCAGTGACCCCGGCGGGAACACTGAAGCTTTCTTT.

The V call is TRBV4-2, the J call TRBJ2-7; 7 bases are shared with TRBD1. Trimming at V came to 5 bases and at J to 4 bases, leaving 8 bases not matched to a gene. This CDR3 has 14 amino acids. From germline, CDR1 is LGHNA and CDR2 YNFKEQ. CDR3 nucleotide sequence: TGTGCCAGCAGCGCACCGGGACAGACTTACGAGCAGTACTTC. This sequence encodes CASSAPGQTYEQYF.

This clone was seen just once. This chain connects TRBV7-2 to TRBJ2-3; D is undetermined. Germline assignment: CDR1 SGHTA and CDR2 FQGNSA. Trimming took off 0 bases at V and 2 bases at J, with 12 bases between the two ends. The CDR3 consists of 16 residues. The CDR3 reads CASSLAPLESTDTQYF. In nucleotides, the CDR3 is TGTGCCAGCAGCTTAGCCCCCCTAGAGTCCACAGATACGCAGTATTTT.

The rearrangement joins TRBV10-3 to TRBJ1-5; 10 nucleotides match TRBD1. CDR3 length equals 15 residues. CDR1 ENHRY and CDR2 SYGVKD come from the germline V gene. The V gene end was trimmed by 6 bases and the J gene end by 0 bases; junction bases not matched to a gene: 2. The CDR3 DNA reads TGTGCCATCAGGGGGACAGGGGATAGCAATCAGCCCCAGCATTTT. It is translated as CAIRGTGDSNQPQHF.

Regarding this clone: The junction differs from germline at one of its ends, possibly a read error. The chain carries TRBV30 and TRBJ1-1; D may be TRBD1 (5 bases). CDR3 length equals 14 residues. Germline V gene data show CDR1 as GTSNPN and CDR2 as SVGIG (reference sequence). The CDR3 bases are TGTGCCTGGAGTAGGACACCTATGAACACTGAAGCTCTCTTT. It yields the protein CAWSRTPMNTEALF.

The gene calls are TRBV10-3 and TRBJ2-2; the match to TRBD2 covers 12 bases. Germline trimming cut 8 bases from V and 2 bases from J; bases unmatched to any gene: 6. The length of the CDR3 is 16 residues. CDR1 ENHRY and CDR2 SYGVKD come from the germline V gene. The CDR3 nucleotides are TGTGCCATCCTCCGGACTAGCGGGGCCAACACCGGGGAGCTGTTTTTT. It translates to CAILRTSGANTGELFF.

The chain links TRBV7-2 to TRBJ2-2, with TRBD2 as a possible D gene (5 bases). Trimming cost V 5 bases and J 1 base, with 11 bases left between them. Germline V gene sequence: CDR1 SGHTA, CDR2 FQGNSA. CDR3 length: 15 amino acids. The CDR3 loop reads CASSPFRGNTGELFF. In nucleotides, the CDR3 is TGTGCCAGCAGCCCCTTTCGGGGGAACACCGGGGAGCTGTTTTTT.

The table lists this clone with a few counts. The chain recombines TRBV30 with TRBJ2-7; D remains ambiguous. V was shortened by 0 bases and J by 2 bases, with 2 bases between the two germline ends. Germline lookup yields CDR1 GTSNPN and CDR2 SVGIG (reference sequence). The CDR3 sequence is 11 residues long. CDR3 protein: CAWSVAYEQYF. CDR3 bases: TGTGCCTGGAGTGTAGCCTACGAGCAGTACTTC.

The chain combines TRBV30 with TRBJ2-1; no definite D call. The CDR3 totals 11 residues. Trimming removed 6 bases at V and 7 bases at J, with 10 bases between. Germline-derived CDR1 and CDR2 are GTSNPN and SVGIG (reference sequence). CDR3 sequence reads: CACIKGNEQFF. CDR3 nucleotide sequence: TGTGCCTGTATTAAGGGAAATGAGCAGTTCTTC. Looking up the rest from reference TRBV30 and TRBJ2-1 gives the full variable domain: SQTIHQWPATLVQPVGSPLSLECTVEGTSNPNLYWYRQAAGRGLQLLFYSVGIGQISSEVPQNLSASRPQDRQFILSSKKLLLSDSGFYLCACIKGNEQFFGPGTRLTVL.

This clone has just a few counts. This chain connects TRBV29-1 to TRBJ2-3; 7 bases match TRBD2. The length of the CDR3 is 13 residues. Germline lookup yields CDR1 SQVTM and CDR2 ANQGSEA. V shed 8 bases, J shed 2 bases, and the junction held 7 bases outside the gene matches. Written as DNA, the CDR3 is TGCAGCACCACCCGGGACTACACAGATACGCAGTATTTT. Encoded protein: CSTTRDYTDTQYF.

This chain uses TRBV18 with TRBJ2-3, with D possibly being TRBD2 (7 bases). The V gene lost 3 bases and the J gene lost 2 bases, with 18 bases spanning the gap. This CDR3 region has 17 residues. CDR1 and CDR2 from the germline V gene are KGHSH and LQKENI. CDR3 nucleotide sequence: TGTGCCAGCTCACCCCGCGGGGAAGGGGGGGCCACAGATACGCAGTATTTT. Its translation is CASSPRGEGGATDTQYF.

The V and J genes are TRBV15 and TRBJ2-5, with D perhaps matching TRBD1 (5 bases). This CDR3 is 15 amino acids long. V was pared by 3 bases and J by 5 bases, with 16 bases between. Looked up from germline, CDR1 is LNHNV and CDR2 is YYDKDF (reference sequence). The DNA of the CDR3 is TGTGCCACCAGCAGCCGCCTCTTAGGGGTGGAGACCCAGTACTTC. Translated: CATSSRLLGVETQYF.

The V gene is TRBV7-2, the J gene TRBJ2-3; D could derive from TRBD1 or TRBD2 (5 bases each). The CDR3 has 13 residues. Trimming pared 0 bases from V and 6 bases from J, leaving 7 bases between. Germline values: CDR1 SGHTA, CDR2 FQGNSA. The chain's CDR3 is CASSLAGVDTQYF. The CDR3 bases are TGTGCCAGCAGCTTAGCGGGGGTGGATACGCAGTATTTT.

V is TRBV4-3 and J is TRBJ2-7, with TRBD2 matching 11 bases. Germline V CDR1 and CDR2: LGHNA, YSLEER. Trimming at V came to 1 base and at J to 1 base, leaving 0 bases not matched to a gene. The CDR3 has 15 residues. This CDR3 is CASSQGLAGSYEQYF. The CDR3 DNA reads TGCGCCAGCAGCCAAGGACTAGCGGGGTCCTACGAGCAGTACTTC.

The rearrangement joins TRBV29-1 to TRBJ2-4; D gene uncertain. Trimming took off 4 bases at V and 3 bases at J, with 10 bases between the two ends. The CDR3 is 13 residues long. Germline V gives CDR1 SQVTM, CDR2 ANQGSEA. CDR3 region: CSVALMVKNIQYF. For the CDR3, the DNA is TGCAGCGTTGCCTTGATGGTCAAAAACATTCAGTACTTC.

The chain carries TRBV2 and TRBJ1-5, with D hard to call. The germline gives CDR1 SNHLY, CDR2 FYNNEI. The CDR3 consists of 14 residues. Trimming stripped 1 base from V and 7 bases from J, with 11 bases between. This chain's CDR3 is CASSEGFQQQPQHF. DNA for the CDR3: TGTGCCAGCAGTGAAGGTTTTCAGCAACAGCCCCAGCATTTT. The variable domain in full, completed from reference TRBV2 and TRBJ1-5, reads EPEVTQTPSHQVTQMGQEVILRCVPISNHLYFYWYRQILGQKVEFLVSFYNNEISEKSEIFDDQFSVERPDGSNFTLKIRSTKLEDSAMYFCASSEGFQQQPQHFGDGTRLSIL.